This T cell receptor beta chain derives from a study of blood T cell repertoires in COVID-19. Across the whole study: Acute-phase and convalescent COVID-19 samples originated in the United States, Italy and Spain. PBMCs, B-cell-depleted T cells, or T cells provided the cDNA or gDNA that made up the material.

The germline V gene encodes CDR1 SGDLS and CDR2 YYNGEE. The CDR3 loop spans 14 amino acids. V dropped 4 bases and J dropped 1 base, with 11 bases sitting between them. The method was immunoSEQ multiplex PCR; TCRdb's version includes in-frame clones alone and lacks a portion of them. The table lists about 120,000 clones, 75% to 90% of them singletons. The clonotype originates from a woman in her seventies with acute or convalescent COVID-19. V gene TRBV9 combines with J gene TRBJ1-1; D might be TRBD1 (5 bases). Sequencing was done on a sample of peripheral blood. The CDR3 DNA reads TGTGCCAGCAGCCCGCCTAGGGGGAACACTGAAGCTTTCTTT. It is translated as CASSPPRGNTEAFF.